The source of this T cell receptor (beta chain) is a study of TIL therapy for anti-PD-1-resistant metastatic lung cancer. Study at large: Most patients had lung adenocarcinoma; a few tumors were EGFR-mutant, two ALK-rearranged; half smoked currently or formerly. Median tumor mutation burden was roughly 1.4 mutations per megabase. Overall study findings and caveats: Infused TIL clonotypes partially replaced the baseline blood repertoire, then decayed over months.

As to time point: pre-treatment sample, taken before nivolumab and TIL therapy. Adults with stage 4 NSCLC were enrolled in a phase I trial. About this clone itself: Its antigen is not identified.

The immunoSEQ assay was v3. Generated by immunoSEQ multiplex PCR, the TCRdb table keeps only in-frame clones and is missing some. The sample lists approximately 17,000 clones; about three quarters were seen once. CDR1 is MNHEY and CDR2 is SMNVEV in the germline V gene (reference sequence). V trimming: 0 bases; J trimming: 2 bases; junction bases outside the gene matches: 3. The CDR3 is made up of 15 amino acids. The origin of this receptor is a person aged 25-85 years with non-small cell lung cancer. The J gene is TRBJ2-7, the V gene TRBV27; TRBD1 agrees at 8 bases. Here the sequenced sample was blood, taken at baseline. The CDR3 DNA reads TGTGCCAGCAGTTTATCATCGGGACAGGCCTACGAGCAGTACTTC. Translation: CASSLSSGQAYEQYF.